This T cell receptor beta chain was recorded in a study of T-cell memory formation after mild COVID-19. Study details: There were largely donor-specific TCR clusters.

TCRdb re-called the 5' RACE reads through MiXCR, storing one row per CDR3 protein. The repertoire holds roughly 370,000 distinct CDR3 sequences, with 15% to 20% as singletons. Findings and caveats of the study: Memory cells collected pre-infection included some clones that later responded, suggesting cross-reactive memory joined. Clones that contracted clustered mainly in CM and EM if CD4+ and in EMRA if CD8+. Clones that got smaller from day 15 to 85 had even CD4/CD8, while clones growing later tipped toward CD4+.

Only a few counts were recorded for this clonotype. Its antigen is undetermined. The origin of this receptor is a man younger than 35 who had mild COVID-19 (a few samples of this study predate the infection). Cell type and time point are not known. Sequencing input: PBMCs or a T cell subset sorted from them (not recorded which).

The CDR3 region is CASSFRDGKNIQYF. CDR3 bases: TGTGCCAGCAGCTTCCGGGACGGCAAAAACATTCAGTACTTC. The chain combines TRBV5-4 with TRBJ2-4; D tentatively reads TRBD1 or TRBD2 (5 bases each). Trimming removed 2 bases from V and 3 bases from J, with 9 bases in between. Germline values: CDR1 SGHNT, CDR2 YYREEE (reference sequence). The CDR3 has 14 amino acids.